This is a list of T cell receptor beta chains from one sample in a study of glioma-infiltrating T cells after dendritic cell vaccination. Only in-frame clones appear in the TCRdb table, and some are missing; sequencing was by immunoSEQ multiplex PCR. The table includes tens of thousands of clones, 70% to 90% detected once. The sequences come from blood, collected before dendritic cell vaccination. Receptors originate from a human donor with glioblastoma. The CDR3 runs from the conserved cysteine through the conserved F or W. The D gene is left open where the match is weak. The size of a clone is reported for some rows only, either as once, few or many, or as a class for expanded clones.

v_gene	d_gene	j_gene	abundance	CDR3nt	CDR3aa
TRBV9	-	TRBJ2-3	-	TGTGCCAGCAGCGTAGACGGGGGCACAGATACGCAGTATTTT	CASSVDGGTDTQYF
TRBV5-1	TRBD1	TRBJ1-1	once	TGCGCCAGCAGCTTGGCGGGACAGGGATCCCCGAACACTGAAGCTTTCTTT	CASSLAGQGSPNTEAFF
TRBV19	TRBD2	TRBJ2-2	-	TGTGCCAGTGGGACTAGCGGAAACACCGGGGAGCTGTTTTTT	CASGTSGNTGELFF
TRBV19	TRBD1	TRBJ1-2	-	TGTGCCAGCGCGGGACAGGGATTCGACTATGGCTACACCTTC	CASAGQGFDYGYTF
TRBV5-4	-	TRBJ2-3	-	TGTGCCAGCAGCCTCCAACACACAGATACGCAGTATTTT	CASSLQHTDTQYF
TRBV7-2	-	TRBJ2-4	-	TGTGCCAGCAGCTTAACTGGACAGGCCAAAAACATTCAGTACTTC	CASSLTGQAKNIQYF
TRBV5-6	-	TRBJ1-2	-	TGTGCCAGCAGCTTTTTCCGGCGGCTAGCTAACTATGGCTACACCTTC	CASSFFRRLANYGYTF
TRBV20-1	-	TRBJ1-1	-	TGCAGTGCAATGACAGTCACTGAAGCTTTCTTT	CSAMTVTEAFF
TRBV5-1	TRBD1	TRBJ2-1	few	TGCGCCAGCAGCTTGGCGTTGGACAGGGTAAGCAATGAGCAGTTCTTC	CASSLALDRVSNEQFF
TRBV11-2	-	TRBJ2-7	-	TGTGCCAGCAGCTTCTTGAGTAGAAGTACGCAGCAGTACTTC	CASSFLSRSTQQYF
TRBV27	-	TRBJ2-1	-	TGTGCCAGCAGTTTACCCCCCGGGGGACTCACTGACAATGAGCAGTTCTTC	CASSLPPGGLTDNEQFF
TRBV7-9	-	TRBJ2-2	-	TGTGCCAGCAGCTTAGGACGGGTCCTAAGAAACACCGGGGAGCTGTTTTTT	CASSLGRVLRNTGELFF
TRBV6-1	TRBD1	TRBJ1-1	-	TGTGCCAGCAGTGGGGACAGGATGAGAACTGAAGCTTTCTTT	CASSGDRMRTEAFF
TRBV14	TRBD1	TRBJ1-2	-	TGTGCCAGCAGCCAAGTACAGGGGGCGAACTATGGCTACACCTTC	CASSQVQGANYGYTF
TRBV30	-	TRBJ2-2	-	TGTGCCTGGAGTCCAGGGGGGAGGTGGACCGGGGAGCTGTTTTTT	CAWSPGGRWTGELFF
TRBV9	-	TRBJ2-3	-	TGTGCCAGCAGCGTAGCCCTGGCGGGCAGGGGCGGCGTACGCACAGATACGCAGTATTTT	CASSVALAGRGGVRTDTQYF
TRBV30	TRBD1	TRBJ2-7	-	TGTGCGTACGGGACAGGGGTCTACGAGCAGTACTTC	CAYGTGVYEQYF
TRBV6-5	-	TRBJ1-2	-	TGTGCCAGCAGTGTAAGAAGGACAGCTAACTATGGCTACACCTTC	CASSVRRTANYGYTF
TRBV7-9	-	TRBJ1-3	-	TGTGCCAGCAGCTTAAGTCGATGGGGGGAGTCTAATGGAAACACCATATATTTT	CASSLSRWGESNGNTIYF
TRBV7-8	TRBD1	TRBJ1-4	-	TGTGCCAGCAGCAGGACAGGGTTTAATGAAAAACTGTTTTTT	CASSRTGFNEKLFF
TRBV6-5	TRBD1	TRBJ2-7	-	TGTGCCAGCAGCGACGCAGGGACAGGGGACTACGAGCAGTACTTC	CASSDAGTGDYEQYF
TRBV19	TRBD1	TRBJ1-5	-	TGTGCCAGTAGTATGGGACAGGCCTCGGATTTT	CASSMGQASDF
TRBV14	-	TRBJ2-5	-	TGTGCCAGCAGCCCGGGACTCAGGAAGACCCAGTACTTC	CASSPGLRKTQYF
TRBV5-4	TRBD1	TRBJ1-2	-	TGTGCCAGCAGCTCGACAGGGGGCGACTATGGCTACACCTTC	CASSSTGGDYGYTF
TRBV4-1	TRBD1	TRBJ1-3	-	TGCGCCAGCAGCCAAGGGGGACAGGGAAGAAACACCATATATTTT	CASSQGGQGRNTIYF
TRBV5-1	-	TRBJ2-1	once	TGCGCCAGCAGCAAAACCTTAGGGGGGGGGACCGATGAGCAGTTCTTC	CASSKTLGGGTDEQFF
TRBV5-1	-	TRBJ2-2	-	TGCGCCAGCAGCAGAGGAGTGGAGACCGGGGAGCTGTTTTTT	CASSRGVETGELFF
TRBV2	TRBD1	TRBJ1-2	-	TGTGCCAGCAGTTATACTGGACAGGGGGCTGGCTACACCTTC	CASSYTGQGAGYTF
TRBV30	TRBD1	TRBJ1-3	-	TGTGCCTGGGCTCGGGACAGGGTGTATTTT	CAWARDRVYF
TRBV5-6	-	TRBJ1-2	-	TGTGCCAGCAGCTTTCCGCATGGAGGCTATGGCTACACCTTC	CASSFPHGGYGYTF
TRBV29-1	-	TRBJ1-5	-	TGCAGCGTTGAATTGAGCCCGGGTCAGCCCCAGCATTTT	CSVELSPGQPQHF
TRBV30	-	TRBJ1-1	-	TGTGCCTGGACGTCAGGAATGAACACTGAAGCTTTCTTT	CAWTSGMNTEAFF
TRBV7-9	-	TRBJ2-6	-	TGTGCCAGCAGCTTAGGCGGGTCTGGGGCCAACGTCCTGACTTTC	CASSLGGSGANVLTF
TRBV10-3	-	TRBJ2-3	-	TGTGCCATCAGTGAGTTCAGCCGGGGGGATACGCAGTATTTT	CAISEFSRGDTQYF
TRBV6-1	-	TRBJ1-1	once	TGTGCCAGCAGTGAAGCGCGGGGGTCTTATTTCATGAACACTGAAGCTTTCTTT	CASSEARGSYFMNTEAFF
TRBV11-3	TRBD2	TRBJ2-3	few	TGTGCCAGCAGCTTAGACAGCGGGAGTTTGCGGGATACGCAGTATTTT	CASSLDSGSLRDTQYF
TRBV30	TRBD2	TRBJ2-3	-	TGTGCCTGGAGTACCTCTAGCGGGGGGGATTTTTCTAGCACAGATACGCAGTATTTT	CAWSTSSGGDFSSTDTQYF
TRBV9	TRBD2	TRBJ2-2	-	TGTGCCAGCAGTAATGGACTAGCGGGATTTGACACCGGGGAGCTGTTTTTT	CASSNGLAGFDTGELFF
TRBV6-5	-	TRBJ1-2	-	TGTGCCAGCAGTTACTCTGGACAGAAGTATGGCTACACCTTC	CASSYSGQKYGYTF
TRBV2	-	TRBJ1-5	-	TGTGCCAGCAGCGTTCAGCGCCCCCAGCATTTT	CASSVQRPQHF
TRBV6-1	-	TRBJ1-4	-	TGTGCCAGCAGTGAACAGTCAACTAATGAAAAACTGTTTTTT	CASSEQSTNEKLFF
TRBV19	-	TRBJ1-1	-	TGTGCCAGTAGTGTAACCGGGACACCTGAAGCTTTCTTT	CASSVTGTPEAFF
TRBV7-6	TRBD2	TRBJ2-2	once	TGTGCCAGCAGCCCGCGACTAGCGGGGAACACCGGGGAGCTGTTTTTT	CASSPRLAGNTGELFF
TRBV2	TRBD1	TRBJ1-2	-	TGTGCCAGCAGTCCCGGGACAGGGTTCTATGGCTACACCTTC	CASSPGTGFYGYTF
TRBV10-3	-	TRBJ2-5	-	TGTGCCATCAGTGAGCAACAGGGTCCCCAAGAGACCCAGTACTTC	CAISEQQGPQETQYF
TRBV6-1	TRBD2	TRBJ2-5	-	TGTGCCAGCACTCAAGCAAGCCAGCGGGAGGTTCCATTGTACTTC	CASTQASQREVPLYF
TRBV11-1	TRBD1	TRBJ2-6	-	TGTGCCAGCAGGCAACCCGGGACAGGGTCTGGGGCCAACGTCCTGACTTTC	CASRQPGTGSGANVLTF
TRBV7-9	-	TRBJ1-1	few	TGTGCCAGCAGCTTAGTCGCCAGGGGAACTGAAGCTTTCTTT	CASSLVARGTEAFF
TRBV7-3	TRBD1	TRBJ2-3	-	TGTGCCAGCAGCTTAGGCCCCCCCGGGACAGGAACAGATACGCAGTATTTT	CASSLGPPGTGTDTQYF